The rows below give T cell receptor beta chains drawn from one sample of a study of T cells expressing NK-cell markers. TCRdb re-called the 5' RACE reads; one entry per CDR3 protein, DNA not given. The table for this sample gives under 500,000 distinct CDR3 sequences. Sequenced sample: blood T cells: a sorted CD56 or NKG2C T cell subset, CD4+ or CD8+ T cells, or bulk PBMC T cells (not recorded which). The receptors stem from a woman aged 18 to 75 in good health. Each CDR3 is given with its conserved first and last residue.

>TRBJ2-3|TRBV7-2
CASHGSSTDTQYF
>TRBJ2-1|TRBV6-2/TRBV6-3
CASSYQLGTSGGPGIDNEQFF
>TRBJ2-1|TRBV27
CASSFTNSLAGAEQFF
>TRBJ2-2|TRBV7-9
CPSRQGQGRTGELFF
>TRBJ1-1|TRBV6-6
CASSLSEGAEAFF
>TRBJ2-3|TRBV12-3/TRBV12-4
CASSLGLATDTQYF
>TRBJ2-7|TRBV23-1
CASSHGRESAYEQYF
>TRBJ1-1|TRBV7-9
CASSLAAIGTEAFF
>TRBJ2-3|TRBV20-1
CSARDRVAGARPPTDTQYF
>TRBJ1-4|TRBV7-9
CASSPRDRKYEKLFF
>TRBJ2-5|TRBV7-8
CASSFIGSAGQETQYF
>TRBJ1-1|TRBV20-1
CSASPIGGKNTEAFF
>TRBJ2-2|TRBV5-1
CASSFDPHAGANGELFF
>TRBJ2-3|TRBV12-3/TRBV12-4
CASTFQGTSGGASTDTQYF
>TRBJ2-1|TRBV11-3
CASSNTLDEQFF
>TRBJ1-1|TRBV20-1
CSAARWDRGLVTEAFF